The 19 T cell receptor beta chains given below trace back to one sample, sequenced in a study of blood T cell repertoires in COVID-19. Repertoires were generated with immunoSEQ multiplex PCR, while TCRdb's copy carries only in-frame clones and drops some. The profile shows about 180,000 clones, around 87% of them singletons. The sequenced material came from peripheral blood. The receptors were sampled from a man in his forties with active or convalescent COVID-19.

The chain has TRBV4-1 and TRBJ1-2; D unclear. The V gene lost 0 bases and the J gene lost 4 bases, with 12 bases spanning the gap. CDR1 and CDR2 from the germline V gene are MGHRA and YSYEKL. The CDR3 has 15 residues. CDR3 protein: CASSQDSGTVYGYTF. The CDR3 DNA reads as TGCGCCAGCAGCCAAGATTCGGGAACAGTCTATGGCTACACCTTC.

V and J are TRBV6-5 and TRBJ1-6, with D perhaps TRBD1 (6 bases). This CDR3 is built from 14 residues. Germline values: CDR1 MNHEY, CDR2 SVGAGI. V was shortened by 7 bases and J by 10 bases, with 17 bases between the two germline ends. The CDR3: CASTPGGLVSPLHF. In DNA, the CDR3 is TGTGCCAGCACCCCGGGGGGGCTAGTCTCACCCCTCCACTTT.

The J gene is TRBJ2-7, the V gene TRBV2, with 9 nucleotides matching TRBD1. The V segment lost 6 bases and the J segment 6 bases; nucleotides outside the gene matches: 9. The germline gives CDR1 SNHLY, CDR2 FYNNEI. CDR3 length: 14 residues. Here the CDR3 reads CASRSGTGNREQYF. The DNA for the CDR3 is TGTGCCAGCAGGAGCGGGACAGGGAATCGCGAGCAGTACTTC.

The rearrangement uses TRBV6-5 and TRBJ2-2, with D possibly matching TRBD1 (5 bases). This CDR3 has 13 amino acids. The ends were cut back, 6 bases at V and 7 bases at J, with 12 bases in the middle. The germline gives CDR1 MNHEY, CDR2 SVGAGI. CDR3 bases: TGTGCCAGCAGGCCCCAGGGTTACGGGGAGCTGTTTTTT. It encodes CASRPQGYGELFF.

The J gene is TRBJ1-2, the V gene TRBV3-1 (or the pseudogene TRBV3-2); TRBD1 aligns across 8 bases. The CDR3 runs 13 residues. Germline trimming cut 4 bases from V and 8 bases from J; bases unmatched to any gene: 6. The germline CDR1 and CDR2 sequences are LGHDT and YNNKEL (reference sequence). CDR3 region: CASSPGQGRGYTF. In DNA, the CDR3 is TGTGCCAGCAGCCCTGGACAGGGTAGGGGCTACACCTTC.

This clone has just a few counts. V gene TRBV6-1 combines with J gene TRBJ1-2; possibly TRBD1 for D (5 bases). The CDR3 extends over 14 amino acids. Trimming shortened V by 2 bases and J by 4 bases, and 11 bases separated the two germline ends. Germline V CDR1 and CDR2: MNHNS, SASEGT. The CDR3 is CASSENAGIYGYTF. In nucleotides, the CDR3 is TGTGCCAGCAGTGAAAACGCAGGGATCTATGGCTACACCTTC.

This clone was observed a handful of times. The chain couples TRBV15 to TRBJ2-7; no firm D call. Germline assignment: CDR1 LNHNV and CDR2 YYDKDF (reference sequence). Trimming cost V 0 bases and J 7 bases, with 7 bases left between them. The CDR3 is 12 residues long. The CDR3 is CATSREFMEQYF. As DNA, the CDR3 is TGTGCCACCAGCAGAGAATTCATGGAGCAGTACTTC.

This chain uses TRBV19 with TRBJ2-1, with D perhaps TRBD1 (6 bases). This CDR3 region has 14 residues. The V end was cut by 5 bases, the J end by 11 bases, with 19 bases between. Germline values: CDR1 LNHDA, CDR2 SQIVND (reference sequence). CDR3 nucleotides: TGTGCCAGTAGTGTCCGGGACAATGATCTAAAGCAGTTCTTC. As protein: CASSVRDNDLKQFF.

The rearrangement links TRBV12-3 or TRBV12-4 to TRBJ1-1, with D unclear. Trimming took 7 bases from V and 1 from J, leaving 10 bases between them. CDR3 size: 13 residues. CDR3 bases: TGTGCCAGCACCCACAATCGGAACACTGAAGCTTTCTTT. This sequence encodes CASTHNRNTEAFF.

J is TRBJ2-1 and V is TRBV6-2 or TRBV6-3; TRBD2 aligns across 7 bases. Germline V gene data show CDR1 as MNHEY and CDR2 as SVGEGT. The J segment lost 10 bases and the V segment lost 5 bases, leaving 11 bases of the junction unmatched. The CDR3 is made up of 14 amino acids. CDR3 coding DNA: TGTGCCAGCAGTAGGTCCAAATCAGCGGGGGAGCAGTTCTTC. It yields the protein CASSRSKSAGEQFF.

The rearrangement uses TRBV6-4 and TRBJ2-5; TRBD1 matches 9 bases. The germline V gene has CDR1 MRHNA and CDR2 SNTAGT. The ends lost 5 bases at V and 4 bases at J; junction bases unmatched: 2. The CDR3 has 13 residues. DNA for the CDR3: TGTGCCAGCAGTCCGGGACAGGGAGAGACCCAGTACTTC. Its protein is CASSPGQGETQYF.

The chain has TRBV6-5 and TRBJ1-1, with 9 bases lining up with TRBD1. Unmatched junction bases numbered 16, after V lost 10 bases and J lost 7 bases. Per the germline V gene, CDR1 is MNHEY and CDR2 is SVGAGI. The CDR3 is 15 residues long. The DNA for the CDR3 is TGTGCCACCACGAAGTGGGGACAGGGCCCTGATGAAGCTTTCTTT. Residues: CATTKWGQGPDEAFF.

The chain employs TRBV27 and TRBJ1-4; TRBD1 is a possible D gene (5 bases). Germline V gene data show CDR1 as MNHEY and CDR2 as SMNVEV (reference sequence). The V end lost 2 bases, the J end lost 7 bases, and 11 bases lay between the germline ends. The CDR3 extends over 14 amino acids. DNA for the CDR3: TGTGCCAGCAGTTTAATGGGGGGTAGTGAAAAACTGTTTTTT. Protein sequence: CASSLMGGSEKLFF.

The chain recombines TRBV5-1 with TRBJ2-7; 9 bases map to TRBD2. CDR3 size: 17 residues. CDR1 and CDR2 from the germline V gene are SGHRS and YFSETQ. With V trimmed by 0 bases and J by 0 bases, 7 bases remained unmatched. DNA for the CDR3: TGCGCCAGCAGCTTGGAACTAGCGGGCATGAGCTCCTACGAGCAGTACTTC. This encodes CASSLELAGMSSYEQYF.

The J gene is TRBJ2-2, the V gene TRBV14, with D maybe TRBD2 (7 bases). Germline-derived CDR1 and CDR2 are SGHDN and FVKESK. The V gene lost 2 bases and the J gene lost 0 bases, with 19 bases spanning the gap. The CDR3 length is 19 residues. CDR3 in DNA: TGTGCCAGCAGCCAAAAGGGCCTTGTAGGGGGGGCGAACACCGGGGAGCTGTTTTTT. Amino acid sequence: CASSQKGLVGGANTGELFF. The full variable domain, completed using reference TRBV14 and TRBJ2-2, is EAGVTQFPSHSVIEKGQTVTLRCDPISGHDNLYWYRRVMGKEIKFLLHFVKESKQDESGMPNNRFLAERTGGTYSTLKVQPAELEDSGVYFCASSQKGLVGGANTGELFFGEGSRLTVL.

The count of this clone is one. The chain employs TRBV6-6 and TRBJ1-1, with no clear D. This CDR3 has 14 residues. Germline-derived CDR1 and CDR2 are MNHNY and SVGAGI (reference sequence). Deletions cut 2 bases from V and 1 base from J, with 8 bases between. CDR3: CASSYAETNTEAFF. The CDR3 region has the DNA TGTGCCAGCAGTTACGCGGAGACGAACACTGAAGCTTTCTTT.

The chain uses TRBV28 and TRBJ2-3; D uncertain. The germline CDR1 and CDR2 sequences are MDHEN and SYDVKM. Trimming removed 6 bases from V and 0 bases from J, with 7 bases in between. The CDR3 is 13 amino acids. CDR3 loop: CASRTTSTDTQYF. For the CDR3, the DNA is TGTGCCAGCAGAACGACTAGCACAGATACGCAGTATTTT.

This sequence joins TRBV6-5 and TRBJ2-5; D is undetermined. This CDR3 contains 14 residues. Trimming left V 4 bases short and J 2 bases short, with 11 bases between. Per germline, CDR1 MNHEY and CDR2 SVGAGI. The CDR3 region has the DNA TGTGCCAGCAGTTCACCCAGATCTCAAGAGACCCAGTACTTC. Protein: CASSSPRSQETQYF.

The CDR3 is CASSSDRETDTQYF. The CDR3 DNA sequence: TGCGCCAGCAGCTCCGACAGGGAAACGGATACGCAGTATTTT. The V gene is TRBV5-1, the J gene TRBJ2-3, with 7 bases identical to TRBD1. There are 14 residues in the CDR3. Losses at the gene ends were 3 bases for V and 6 bases for J; bases not matched to a gene: 7. Germline-derived CDR1 and CDR2 are SGHRS and YFSETQ.